These 12 T cell receptor beta chains came from one sample sequenced in a study of cytomegalovirus exposure and HLA in healthy donors. Vbeta (60) and Jbeta (13) primers were used in the PCR. Produced via immunoSEQ multiplex PCR; TCRdb's table is partial and in-frame only. Found here are about 120,000 clones, roughly four fifths of them singletons; the top ten hold 3.6%. Sequencing was carried out using PBMCs. All receptors derive from a woman aged 40 to 55 in good health and CMV-seropositive.

The chain combines TRBV7-2 with TRBJ2-1, with 9 positions matching TRBD1. Germline V gene data show CDR1 as SGHTA and CDR2 as FQGNSA. This CDR3 has 14 residues. The J segment lost 7 bases and the V segment lost 5 bases, leaving 6 bases of the junction unmatched. The CDR3 DNA reads TGTGCCAGCAGCCAGGGGACAGGGAGGAATGAGCAGTTCTTC. As protein: CASSQGTGRNEQFF. The whole variable domain, filled in from reference TRBV7-2 and TRBJ2-1, reads GAGVSQSPSNKVTEKGKDVELRCDPISGHTALYWYRQSLGQGLEFLIYFQGNSAPDKSGLPSDRFSAERTGGSVSTLTIQRTQQEDSAVYLCASSQGTGRNEQFFGPGTRLTVL.

This rearrangement joins TRBV4-1 to TRBJ1-5, with D unclear. Germline values: CDR1 MGHRA, CDR2 YSYEKL. V dropped 3 bases and J dropped 2 bases, with 14 bases sitting between them. The CDR3 extends over 16 amino acids. Written as DNA, the CDR3 is TGCGCCAGCAGCCATGAAGAGGAGGGAGGCAATCAGCCCCAGCATTTT. It translates to CASSHEEEGGNQPQHF.

V usage is TRBV12-1 and J usage is TRBJ2-7; the table's D call of TRBD1 was not tested on the DNA. TRBV12-1 is annotated as a pseudogene. The CDR3 consists of 22 residues. Here the CDR3 reads CASSSPGQRDSNISTGNYEQYF. DNA of the CDR3: TGTGCCAGCAGCTCACCGGGGCAGAGGGACAGTAACATCTCGACAGGAAACTACGAGCAGTACTTC.

The chain links TRBV27 to TRBJ2-1, with 12 positions matching TRBD2. The V and J ends lost 7 bases and 0 bases, in that order; junction bases with no gene match: 7. From germline, CDR1 is MNHEY and CDR2 SMNVEV (reference sequence). The CDR3 totals 17 residues. DNA of the CDR3: TGTGCCAGCATCCGGACTAGCGGGACGAGCTCCTACAATGAGCAGTTCTTC. Translating it yields CASIRTSGTSSYNEQFF.

The CDR3 spells CASSSGQPSVYEQYF. The CDR3 DNA is TGTGCCAGTAGTAGCGGACAGCCCTCGGTCTACGAGCAGTACTTC. The chain recombines TRBV19 with TRBJ2-5, with D perhaps TRBD1 (6 bases). The J call is uncertain, as TRBJ2-7 better fits the DNA end. Germline lookup yields CDR1 LNHDA and CDR2 SQIVND (reference sequence). The CDR3 spans 15 residues.

The chain uses TRBV7-9 and TRBJ2-1, with TRBD2 matching over 9 bases. CDR3 length: 15 residues. CDR1 SEHNR and CDR2 FQNEAQ come from the germline V gene (reference sequence). Trimming removed 4 bases from V and 7 bases from J; junction bases left unmatched: 8. CDR3 loop: CASSSGSGSLNEQFF. As DNA, the CDR3 is TGTGCCAGCAGCTCCGGTAGCGGGAGTTTGAATGAGCAGTTCTTC.

This chain links TRBV29-1 with TRBJ2-6; a weak D match, TRBD1 (6 bases). CDR3 size: 14 residues. Trimming took off 4 bases at V and 0 bases at J, with 7 bases between the two ends. Germline values: CDR1 SQVTM, CDR2 ANQGSEA. CDR3: CSVGTASGANVLTF. CDR3 DNA sequence: TGCAGCGTTGGGACAGCCTCTGGGGCCAACGTCCTGACTTTC.

The V and J genes are TRBV6-1 and TRBJ2-3; the match to TRBD2 covers 12 bases. Germline assignment: CDR1 MNHNS and CDR2 SASEGT. The CDR3 consists of 15 residues. The V and J ends lost 7 bases and 3 bases, in that order; junction bases with no gene match: 5. This CDR3 is CASTPTSGRTDTQYF. DNA for the CDR3: TGTGCCAGCACCCCGACTAGCGGGAGAACAGATACGCAGTATTTT.

This rearrangement joins TRBV7-2 to TRBJ1-2; 8 bases match TRBD1. There are 14 residues in the CDR3. V dropped 2 bases and J dropped 4; count of bases not matched to a gene: 3. Germline V CDR1 and CDR2: SGHTA, FQGNSA. Here the CDR3 DNA reads TGTGCCAGCAGCTTAACAGACAGGGGCTATGGCTACACCTTC. Protein product: CASSLTDRGYGYTF.

The V call is TRBV28, the J call TRBJ1-1; D is perhaps TRBD1 (6 bases). Germline V gene lookup returns CDR1 MDHEN and CDR2 SYDVKM. V was shortened by 6 bases and J by 1 base, with 15 bases between the two germline ends. The CDR3 is 15 residues long. In nucleotides, the CDR3 is TGTGCCAGCAGATACCAACAGGGTGAGAACACTGAAGCTTTCTTT. Translation: CASRYQQGENTEAFF.

This rearrangement joins TRBV6-4 to TRBJ2-3, with D perhaps matching TRBD2 (6 bases). The ends were cut back, 2 bases at V and 4 bases at J, with 10 bases in the middle. CDR3 length: 14 residues. Germline V gives CDR1 MRHNA, CDR2 SNTAGT. The CDR3 reads CASSDLAGSDTQYF. CDR3 coding DNA: TGTGCCAGCAGTGACCTGGCGGGATCAGATACGCAGTATTTT.

The J gene is TRBJ1-5, the V gene TRBV6-1; D is unclear. Trimming removed 7 bases from V and 4 bases from J, with 11 bases in between. Germline V gene data show CDR1 as MNHNS and CDR2 as SASEGT. The CDR3 spans 13 residues. In nucleotides, the CDR3 is TGTGCCAGCATAGGCGGACTTAATCAGCCCCAGCATTTT. Its translation is CASIGGLNQPQHF.